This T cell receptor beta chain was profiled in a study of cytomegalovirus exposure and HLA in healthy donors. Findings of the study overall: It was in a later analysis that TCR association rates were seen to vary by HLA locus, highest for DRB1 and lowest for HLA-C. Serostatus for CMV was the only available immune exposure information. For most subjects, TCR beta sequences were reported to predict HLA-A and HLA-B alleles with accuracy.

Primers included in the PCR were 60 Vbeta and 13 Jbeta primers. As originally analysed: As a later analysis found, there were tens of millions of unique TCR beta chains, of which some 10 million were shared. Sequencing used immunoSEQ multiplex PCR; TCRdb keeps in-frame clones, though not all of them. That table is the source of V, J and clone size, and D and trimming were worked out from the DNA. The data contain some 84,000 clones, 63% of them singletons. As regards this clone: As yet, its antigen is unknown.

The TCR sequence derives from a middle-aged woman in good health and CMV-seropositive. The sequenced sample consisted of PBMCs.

The CDR3 coding sequence is TGTGCCAGCAGCCCAGGGACTAGCGGGAGAGCATCCTACAATGAGCAGTTCTTC. Its translation: CASSPGTSGRASYNEQFF. V and J are TRBV7-2 and TRBJ2-1; 14 bases map to TRBD2. Germline CDR1 SGHTA, CDR2 FQGNSA. The CDR3 totals 18 residues. Trimming took 5 bases from V and 1 from J; bases not matched to a gene: 7.